This T cell receptor beta chain is from a study of blood T cell repertoires in COVID-19. In the authors' workflow: Amplifying reference gene primers gave estimates of nucleated cell counts. TCRdb keeps only in-frame clones here, not all; method: immunoSEQ multiplex PCR. That table gives V, J and clone size, and the DNA gave D and trimming. The sample has about 140,000 clones; 80% to 90% are singletons. CDR1 and CDR2 from the germline V gene are LNHNV and YYDKDF (reference sequence). The CDR3 has 15 residues. Trimming left V 0 bases short and J 8 bases short, with 16 bases between. Sample: peripheral blood. The chain is built from TRBV15 and TRBJ1-1; tentative D call: TRBD1 (6 bases). The source is a woman in her forties with acute or convalescent COVID-19. The CDR3 region has the DNA TGTGCCACCAGCAGAGACAGGGGATTCGGGGAAGAAGCTTTCTTT. Residues: CATSRDRGFGEEAFF.